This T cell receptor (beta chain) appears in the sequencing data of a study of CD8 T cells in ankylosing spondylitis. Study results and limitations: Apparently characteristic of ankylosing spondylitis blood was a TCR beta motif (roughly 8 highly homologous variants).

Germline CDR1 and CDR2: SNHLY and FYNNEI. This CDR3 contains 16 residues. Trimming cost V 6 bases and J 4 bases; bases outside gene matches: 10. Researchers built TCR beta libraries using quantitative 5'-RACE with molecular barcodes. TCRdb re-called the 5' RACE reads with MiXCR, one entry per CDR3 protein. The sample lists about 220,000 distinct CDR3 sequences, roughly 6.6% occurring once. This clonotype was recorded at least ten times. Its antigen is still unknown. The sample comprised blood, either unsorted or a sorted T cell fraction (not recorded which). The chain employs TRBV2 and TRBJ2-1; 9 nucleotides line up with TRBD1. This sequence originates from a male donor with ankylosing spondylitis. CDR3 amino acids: CASRLRGTGTYNEQFF. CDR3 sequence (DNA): TGTGCCAGCAGGTTAAGAGGGACAGGGACTTACAATGAGCAGTTCTTC.